A selection of T cell receptor beta chains follows, all from one sample in a study of blood T cells in healthy people across ages. Via MiXCR, TCRdb re-called the 5' RACE reads, giving one row per CDR3 protein. The data hold approximately 800,000 distinct CDR3 sequences, with about 55% observed a single time. Sequenced sample: blood. The receptors derive from a man of 80 years or more in good health. Both conserved end residues are part of each CDR3. D genes are given only for firm matches. A row's size may be missing; if present it is once, few, many or a size class.

clone_size: -
v_call: TRBV20-1
j_call: TRBJ2-7
d_call: -
cdr3_nt: TGCAGTGCCCTGGGGGGGCTCTCCTACGAGCAGTACTTC
cdr3_aa: CSALGGLSYEQYF

clone_size: few
v_call: TRBV29-1
j_call: TRBJ1-1
d_call: -
cdr3_nt: TGCAGCGGGGGACACCTGAACACTGAAGCTTTCTTT
cdr3_aa: CSGGHLNTEAFF

clone_size: -
v_call: TRBV7-2
j_call: TRBJ2-7
d_call: TRBD1
cdr3_nt: TGTGCCAGCAGCATACCCCGGGACAGTAGCTCCTACGAGCAGTACTTC
cdr3_aa: CASSIPRDSSSYEQYF

clone_size: once
v_call: TRBV6-5
j_call: TRBJ2-4
d_call: -
cdr3_nt: TGTGCCAGCAGCTCCGGGACACGAAAAAACATTCAGTACTTC
cdr3_aa: CASSSGTRKNIQYF

clone_size: -
v_call: TRBV14
j_call: TRBJ2-2
d_call: -
cdr3_nt: TGCGCCAGCAGATATGGCTTCGGGGAGCTGTTTTTT
cdr3_aa: CASRYGFGELFF

clone_size: -
v_call: TRBV10-2
j_call: TRBJ2-3
d_call: -
cdr3_nt: TGCGCCAGCAGGAGACTAGGGGGGAGCACAGATACGCAGTATTTT
cdr3_aa: CASRRLGGSTDTQYF

clone_size: few
v_call: TRBV9
j_call: TRBJ2-7
d_call: TRBD1
cdr3_nt: TGTGCCAGCAGCAAACGGGACAGAGCCTACGAGCAGTACTTC
cdr3_aa: CASSKRDRAYEQYF

clone_size: -
v_call: TRBV7-2
j_call: TRBJ2-3
d_call: -
cdr3_nt: TGTGCCAGCAGCTTAACAACAAAAAACGTCGATACGCAGTATTTT
cdr3_aa: CASSLTTKNVDTQYF

clone_size: -
v_call: TRBV20-1
j_call: TRBJ2-3
d_call: -
cdr3_nt: TGCAGTGCTAGACCTCTGAGGTCCACAGATACGCAGTATTTT
cdr3_aa: CSARPLRSTDTQYF

clone_size: -
v_call: TRBV25-1
j_call: TRBJ1-6
d_call: -
cdr3_nt: TGTGCCAGCACCACCGCGGCCCAAAACGGTTCACCCCTCCACTTT
cdr3_aa: CASTTAAQNGSPLHF

clone_size: -
v_call: TRBV20-1
j_call: TRBJ2-1
d_call: TRBD2
cdr3_nt: TGCAGTGCTAGGACCGGGACTAGCGGGACAGGGATGAGGGAGCAGTTCTTC
cdr3_aa: CSARTGTSGTGMREQFF

clone_size: -
v_call: TRBV6-2/TRBV6-3
j_call: TRBJ2-2
d_call: -
cdr3_nt: TGTGCCAGCGGCTCCTATATGCAGGGACCGAACACCGGGGAGCTGTTTTTT
cdr3_aa: CASGSYMQGPNTGELFF

clone_size: -
v_call: TRBV9
j_call: TRBJ2-7
d_call: -
cdr3_nt: TGTGCCAGCAGCGAGGGGACCTGGGCCCACTCCTACAATGAGCAGTACTTC
cdr3_aa: CASSEGTWAHSYNEQYF

clone_size: few
v_call: TRBV7-9
j_call: TRBJ2-3
d_call: TRBD2
cdr3_nt: TGTGCCAGCAGCCCCCGAGGAGCGGGGAGCACAGATACGCAGTATTTT
cdr3_aa: CASSPRGAGSTDTQYF

clone_size: once
v_call: TRBV3-1
j_call: TRBJ2-7
d_call: TRBD1
cdr3_nt: TGTGCCAGCAGCCAAGTCGGAACAGGGGGCGACGAGCAGTACTTC
cdr3_aa: CASSQVGTGGDEQYF

clone_size: -
v_call: TRBV7-2
j_call: TRBJ2-5
d_call: -
cdr3_nt: TGTGCCAGCAGTCCGCGGAGGGTTCTACAAGAGACCCAGTACTTC
cdr3_aa: CASSPRRVLQETQYF

clone_size: few
v_call: TRBV28
j_call: TRBJ2-3
d_call: TRBD2
cdr3_nt: TGTGCCAGCAGTGGATGGAGCGGGAGTACAGATACGCAGTATTTT
cdr3_aa: CASSGWSGSTDTQYF

clone_size: few
v_call: TRBV7-2
j_call: TRBJ2-7
d_call: -
cdr3_nt: TGTGCCAGCAGCTCCCAGGGGTTTAGCGGACCCACCGAGCAGTACTTC
cdr3_aa: CASSSQGFSGPTEQYF

clone_size: -
v_call: TRBV10-2
j_call: TRBJ1-2
d_call: -
cdr3_nt: TGCGCCAGCAGTTTTTATCAGCCCCCGATGTATAGGGACTATGGCTACACCTTC
cdr3_aa: CASSFYQPPMYRDYGYTF

clone_size: -
v_call: TRBV4-1
j_call: TRBJ2-7
d_call: -
cdr3_nt: TGCGCCAGCAGCCAGTCCAATATGGGGCTGACAGGCGGCCACGAGCAGTACTTC
cdr3_aa: CASSQSNMGLTGGHEQYF

clone_size: -
v_call: TRBV20-1
j_call: TRBJ2-3
d_call: -
cdr3_nt: TGCAGTGCCACACTTGCCGAAACTAGCACAGATACGCAGTATTTT
cdr3_aa: CSATLAETSTDTQYF

clone_size: -
v_call: TRBV25-1
j_call: TRBJ2-5
d_call: -
cdr3_nt: TGTGCCAGCAGTGATCAGGGGTATGTTGCGGAGACCCAGTACTTC
cdr3_aa: CASSDQGYVAETQYF

clone_size: -
v_call: TRBV21-1
j_call: TRBJ2-1
d_call: -
cdr3_nt: TGTGCCAGACCGGGCACCTGGGGGTCCTACAATGAGCAGTTCTTC
cdr3_aa: CARPGTWGSYNEQFF

clone_size: -
v_call: TRBV5-5
j_call: TRBJ2-1
d_call: TRBD1
cdr3_nt: TGTGCCAGCAGCTTGACCGGGACAGTGGCCTACAATGAGCAGTTCTTC
cdr3_aa: CASSLTGTVAYNEQFF

clone_size: few
v_call: TRBV27
j_call: TRBJ2-1
d_call: TRBD2
cdr3_nt: TGTGCCAGCAGTTTATCCCCTAGCGGGTACAATGAGCAGTTCTTC
cdr3_aa: CASSLSPSGYNEQFF

clone_size: few
v_call: TRBV27
j_call: TRBJ2-7
d_call: TRBD1
cdr3_nt: TGTGCCAGCAGTTCTCTACAGGGGGCCTACGAGCAGTACTTC
cdr3_aa: CASSSLQGAYEQYF

clone_size: few
v_call: TRBV4-2
j_call: TRBJ2-1
d_call: TRBD2
cdr3_nt: TGTGCCAGCAGCGGGGGGACTAGCGGGAGACTCGATGAGCAGTTCTTC
cdr3_aa: CASSGGTSGRLDEQFF

clone_size: -
v_call: TRBV3-1
j_call: TRBJ2-4
d_call: -
cdr3_nt: TGTGCCAGCAGCCACTTAATAGCCAAAAACATTCAGTACTTC
cdr3_aa: CASSHLIAKNIQYF

clone_size: few
v_call: TRBV27
j_call: TRBJ2-7
d_call: -
cdr3_nt: TGTGCCAGCAGTTGGAACCAAAAGAACGAGCAGTACTTC
cdr3_aa: CASSWNQKNEQYF

clone_size: -
v_call: TRBV6-1
j_call: TRBJ1-2
d_call: TRBD1
cdr3_nt: TGTGCCACCCGAACCGGGACAGGGGCTCAGCGTAACTATGGCTACACCTTC
cdr3_aa: CATRTGTGAQRNYGYTF

clone_size: few
v_call: TRBV29-1
j_call: TRBJ1-4
d_call: -
cdr3_nt: TGCAGCGTTGATGGTGGCGGTTTGGAGAAACTGTTTTTT
cdr3_aa: CSVDGGGLEKLFF

clone_size: -
v_call: TRBV7-2
j_call: TRBJ2-3
d_call: -
cdr3_nt: TGTGCCAGCACCCAGCAGGGGAGAGATACGCAGTATTTT
cdr3_aa: CASTQQGRDTQYF

clone_size: -
v_call: TRBV29-1
j_call: TRBJ2-1
d_call: -
cdr3_nt: TGCAGCGTTGAGGGCAGGGCCTACAATGAGCAGTTCTTC
cdr3_aa: CSVEGRAYNEQFF

clone_size: -
v_call: TRBV7-9
j_call: TRBJ2-6
d_call: -
cdr3_nt: TGTGCCAGCAGCTTAGGCGGGATTATGGGGGCCAACGTCCTGACTTTC
cdr3_aa: CASSLGGIMGANVLTF

clone_size: few
v_call: TRBV7-2
j_call: TRBJ2-3
d_call: TRBD2
cdr3_nt: TGTGCCAGCAGTTATAGCGGGAGGCACAGATACGCGTATTTT
cdr3_aa: CASSYSGRHRYAYF

clone_size: -
v_call: TRBV10-3
j_call: TRBJ2-1
d_call: TRBD1
cdr3_nt: TGTGCCATCAGTGCAACGGGACAGGTACAGGCTGAGCAGTTCTTC
cdr3_aa: CAISATGQVQAEQFF

clone_size: -
v_call: TRBV2
j_call: TRBJ2-1
d_call: TRBD2
cdr3_nt: TGTGCCAGCAGTGAAGGGGCTAGCGGGACCCCCATCAATGAGCAGTTCTTC
cdr3_aa: CASSEGASGTPINEQFF

clone_size: -
v_call: TRBV2
j_call: TRBJ2-7
d_call: TRBD2
cdr3_nt: TGTGCCAGCAGGCAGACTAGCGGACCGTTAGCTTACGAGCAGTACTTC
cdr3_aa: CASRQTSGPLAYEQYF

clone_size: -
v_call: TRBV3-1
j_call: TRBJ2-1
d_call: -
cdr3_nt: TGTGCCAGCAGCCTCCTTTCTAGCTTAGGTGAGCAGTTCTTC
cdr3_aa: CASSLLSSLGEQFF

clone_size: few
v_call: TRBV12-3/TRBV12-4
j_call: TRBJ2-7
d_call: TRBD2
cdr3_nt: TGTGCCAGCAGCCTTAGCGGGAGCCCCTACGAGCAGTACTTC
cdr3_aa: CASSLSGSPYEQYF

clone_size: -
v_call: TRBV28
j_call: TRBJ2-5
d_call: TRBD2
cdr3_nt: TGTGCCAGCAGGGCGGCGGGAGGCCGTTTAGGGGAGCAGTACTTC
cdr3_aa: CASRAAGGRLGEQYF

clone_size: -
v_call: TRBV7-9
j_call: TRBJ2-7
d_call: -
cdr3_nt: TGTGCCAGCAGCTGGGTCGGGGGCCGGGACAAGTCATTTGGGCAGTACTTC
cdr3_aa: CASSWVGGRDKSFGQYF

clone_size: few
v_call: TRBV7-9
j_call: TRBJ1-6
d_call: -
cdr3_nt: TGTGCCAGCAGCCCACCCGGCCCCGTGATGGGATCACCCCTCCACTTT
cdr3_aa: CASSPPGPVMGSPLHF

clone_size: few
v_call: TRBV28
j_call: TRBJ2-4
d_call: -
cdr3_nt: TGTGCCAGCAGTCCAACAGGGGAGGAGGACATTCAGTACTTC
cdr3_aa: CASSPTGEEDIQYF

clone_size: -
v_call: TRBV20-1
j_call: TRBJ2-3
d_call: TRBD2
cdr3_nt: TGCAGTGCCCCGAGCCAACTAGCGGGAGGCCTTACGGACGCTAGCACGGATACGCAGTATTTT
cdr3_aa: CSAPSQLAGGLTDASTDTQYF

clone_size: -
v_call: TRBV7-9
j_call: TRBJ1-6
d_call: TRBD1
cdr3_nt: TGTGCCAGCAGCTTACCGGACAGGGATAATTCACCCCTCCACTTT
cdr3_aa: CASSLPDRDNSPLHF

clone_size: -
v_call: TRBV9
j_call: TRBJ2-7
d_call: -
cdr3_nt: TGTGCCAGCAGCGTAGTAGGAGGGGGCGACCCCTACGAGCAGTACTTC
cdr3_aa: CASSVVGGGDPYEQYF

clone_size: once
v_call: TRBV28
j_call: TRBJ1-2
d_call: -
cdr3_nt: TGTGCCAGCCTGGGCTCCTATGGCTACACCTTC
cdr3_aa: CASLGSYGYTF

clone_size: few
v_call: TRBV5-1
j_call: TRBJ2-6
d_call: -
cdr3_nt: TGCGCCAGTGGCGTTAGCTCTGGGGCCAACGTCCTGACTTTC
cdr3_aa: CASGVSSGANVLTF

clone_size: many
v_call: TRBV6-1
j_call: TRBJ2-5
d_call: -
cdr3_nt: TGTGCCAGCAGTGGACAGAGTAGTCCTACGGCCCAGTACTTC
cdr3_aa: CASSGQSSPTAQYF

clone_size: -
v_call: TRBV7-9
j_call: TRBJ2-2
d_call: TRBD2
cdr3_nt: TGTGCCAGCAGCTTTGGGACTAGTAACATCGGGGAGCTGTTTTTT
cdr3_aa: CASSFGTSNIGELFF

clone_size: -
v_call: TRBV7-9
j_call: TRBJ1-6
d_call: -
cdr3_nt: TGTGCCAGCAGCTTTCAGAATGATAAGTCACCCCTCCACTTT
cdr3_aa: CASSFQNDKSPLHF

clone_size: -
v_call: TRBV5-6
j_call: TRBJ2-7
d_call: TRBD1
cdr3_nt: TGTGCCAGCAGCCCGTCCCCGGGACAGGGTTCCTACGAGCAGTACTTC
cdr3_aa: CASSPSPGQGSYEQYF

clone_size: -
v_call: TRBV10-1
j_call: TRBJ1-1
d_call: TRBD1
cdr3_nt: TGCGCCAGCAGTGAACAGGGGAACTCTGAAGCTTTCTTT
cdr3_aa: CASSEQGNSEAFF

clone_size: few
v_call: TRBV9
j_call: TRBJ2-1
d_call: -
cdr3_nt: TGTGCCAGCAGCGTGGGGCTCAGTAGCTCCTACAATGAGCAGTTCTTC
cdr3_aa: CASSVGLSSSYNEQFF